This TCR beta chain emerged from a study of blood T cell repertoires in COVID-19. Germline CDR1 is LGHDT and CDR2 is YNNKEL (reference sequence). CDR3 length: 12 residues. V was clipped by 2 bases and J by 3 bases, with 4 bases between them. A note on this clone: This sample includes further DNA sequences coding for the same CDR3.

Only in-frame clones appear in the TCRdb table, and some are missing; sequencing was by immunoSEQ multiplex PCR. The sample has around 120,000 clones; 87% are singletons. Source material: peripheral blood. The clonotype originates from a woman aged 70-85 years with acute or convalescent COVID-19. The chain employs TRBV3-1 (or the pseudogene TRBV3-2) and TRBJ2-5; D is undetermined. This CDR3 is CASSQSEETQYF. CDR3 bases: TGTGCCAGCAGCCAAAGCGAAGAGACCCAGTACTTC.